One and the same sample provided the 2 T cell receptor beta chains below, sequenced in a study of blood T cell repertoires in COVID-19. The table came from immunoSEQ multiplex PCR; TCRdb's copy has only in-frame clones and leaves some out. The sample lists roughly 330,000 clones, 89% occurring once. Material for sequencing was peripheral blood. The receptors stem from a man between 18 and 29 years old who had recovered from COVID-19.

This clone was picked up a small number of times. The chain is built from TRBV19 and TRBJ2-7; unclear D gene. CDR1 LNHDA and CDR2 SQIVND come from the germline V gene (reference sequence). This CDR3 is 13 amino acids long. Trimming left V 3 bases short and J 5 bases short, with 11 bases between. The CDR3 coding sequence is TGTGCCAGTAGTATTCAAACTTTCGACGAGCAGTACTTC. It specifies CASSIQTFDEQYF.

This clone was seen just once. The V call is TRBV7-8, the J call TRBJ1-5; D is unclear. V lost 5 bases and J lost 3, with 11 bases in between. This CDR3 region has 14 residues. Per germline, CDR1 SGHVS and CDR2 FQNEAQ. The CDR3 loop is CASSPTSSNQPQHF. The CDR3 nucleotides read TGTGCCAGCAGCCCTACTTCATCCAATCAGCCCCAGCATTTT.